The present TCR beta chain was sequenced within a study of blood T cell repertoires in COVID-19. Study-level information: Spain, Italy and the United States supplied samples that represented acute and convalescent COVID-19. The cDNA or gDNA used as material had been derived from T cells, B-cell-depleted T cells, or PBMCs.

In the original processing: How many nucleated cells were present was estimated from reference gene primer amplification. Produced via immunoSEQ multiplex PCR; TCRdb's table is partial and in-frame only. The V and J calls and the clone size are those of that table, but D and trimming were determined from the DNA. The sample records some 80,000 clones, roughly 92% being singletons. During active infection, Seattle patients enrolled and were then monitored through disease. Sequences were obtained from peripheral blood. This sequence was found in a man in his fifties or sixties with COVID-19, enrolled during active disease.

This chain's CDR3 is CASSLKGLAGVSYNEQFF. CDR3 bases: TGTGCCAGCAGCCTCAAGGGACTAGCGGGAGTCTCCTACAATGAGCAGTTCTTC. The V call is TRBV11-2, the J call TRBJ2-1; TRBD2 matches 14 bases. V dropped 5 bases and J dropped 0; count of bases not matched to a gene: 6. The CDR3 is 18 amino acids. Germline-derived CDR1 and CDR2 are SGHAT and FQNNGV. The variable domain in full, completed from reference TRBV11-2 and TRBJ2-1, reads EAGVAQSPRYKIIEKRQSVAFWCNPISGHATLYWYQQILGQGPKLLIQFQNNGVVDDSQLPKDRFSAERLKGVDSTLKIQPAKLEDSAVYLCASSLKGLAGVSYNEQFFGPGTRLTVL.